The clone carrying this TCR beta chain was counted only a few times. Antigen unknown. This CDR3 spans 14 amino acids. Germline V gives CDR1 MNHEY, CDR2 SMNVEV (reference sequence). V lost 6 bases and J lost 3; bases outside the gene matches: 4. These data originate in a study of cytomegalovirus exposure and HLA in healthy donors. PCR amplification relied on 60 Vbeta primers (plus 13 Jbeta primers). The method was immunoSEQ multiplex PCR; TCRdb's version includes in-frame clones alone and lacks a portion of them. The sample gives roughly 120,000 clones, approximately 80% of which show up once; 7.5% to 10% is in the top ten. General observations from the study: According to an earlier analysis, most TCR beta V segments yielded productive rearrangements about 87% or about 30% of the time. TCR beta sequences numbering roughly 18,000 were associated with HLA alleles at 0.05 false discovery rate in a later analysis.

The rearrangement uses TRBV27 and TRBJ1-5; TRBD1 aligns across 8 bases. This receptor was taken from a female donor in good health and CMV-seropositive. Sequenced input: PBMCs. This CDR3 is CASRPQGANQPQHF. Written as DNA, the CDR3 is TGTGCCAGCAGGCCCCAGGGGGCCAATCAGCCCCAGCATTTT.